This T cell receptor (beta chain) is from a study of T cells expressing NK-cell markers. The length of the CDR3 is 14 residues. Germline-derived CDR1 and CDR2 are ENHRY and SYGVKD. Following a re-call of the 5' RACE reads, TCRdb has one entry per CDR3 protein and lacks DNA. Listed are 500,000 to 700,000 distinct CDR3 sequences; 3% to 4.5% falls within the top ten. This receptor was obtained from a young man in good health. Source material: blood T cells: a sorted CD56 or NKG2C T cell subset, CD4+ or CD8+ T cells, or bulk PBMC T cells (not recorded which). The chain combines TRBV10-3 with TRBJ1-1; TCRdb reports TRBD1, a call that lacks DNA to check it against. CDR3 region: CAISRDRVYTEAFF.